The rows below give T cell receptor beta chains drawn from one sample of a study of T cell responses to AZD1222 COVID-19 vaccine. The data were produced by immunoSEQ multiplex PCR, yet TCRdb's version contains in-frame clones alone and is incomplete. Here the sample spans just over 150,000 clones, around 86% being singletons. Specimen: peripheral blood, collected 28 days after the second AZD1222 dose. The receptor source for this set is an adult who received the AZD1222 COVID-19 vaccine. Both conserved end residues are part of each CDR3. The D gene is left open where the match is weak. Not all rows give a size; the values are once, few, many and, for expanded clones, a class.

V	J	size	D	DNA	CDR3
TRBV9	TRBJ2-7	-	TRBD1	TGTGCCAGCAGCCCTGGACAGGGGTACTCCTACGAGCAGTACTTC	CASSPGQGYSYEQYF
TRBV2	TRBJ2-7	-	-	TGTGCCAGCAGTGCTGGGAGGTCCTACGAGCAGTACTTC	CASSAGRSYEQYF
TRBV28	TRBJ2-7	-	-	TGTGCCAGCAGCCAACGGTCTCAAGAGCAGTACTTC	CASSQRSQEQYF
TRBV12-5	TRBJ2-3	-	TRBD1	TGTGCTAGTGGCTTGCGGACAGGGAGCACAGATACGCAGTATTTT	CASGLRTGSTDTQYF
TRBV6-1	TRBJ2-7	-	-	TGTGCCAGCAGTGAAGCGTACCTAGGGGAGCAGTACTTC	CASSEAYLGEQYF
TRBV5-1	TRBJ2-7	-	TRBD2	TGCGCCAGCAGCTTGGTGGTAGCGGGAGAGGGCGAGCAGTACTTC	CASSLVVAGEGEQYF
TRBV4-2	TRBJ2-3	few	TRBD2	TGTGCCAGCAGCCAACGACTAGCGACAGATACGCAGTATTTT	CASSQRLATDTQYF
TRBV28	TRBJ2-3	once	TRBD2	TGTGCCTTGGCTAGCGGTACCACAGATACGCAGTATTTT	CALASGTTDTQYF
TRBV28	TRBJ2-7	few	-	TGTGCCAGCAGGACACCAGGAAGCTCCTACGAGCAGTACTTC	CASRTPGSSYEQYF
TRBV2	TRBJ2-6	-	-	TGTGCCAGCAGGCGAGGGGTGGCTGGGGCCAACGTCCTGACTTTC	CASRRGVAGANVLTF